Reported below is one T cell receptor beta chain. Its specific antigen is unknown. One base away there is no much larger clone; base qualities are not given. The sample comes from a study of blood T cells in healthy people across ages (dated by TCRdb to about 2015). Background for the entire study: Template switching captured roughly one uniquely barcoded TCR beta cDNA molecule per two T cells in model experiments. The study measured age-related changes in TCR beta repertoire diversity using deep sequencing normalized with unique cDNA molecular identifiers. Four age groups were formed from the donors: young (average approximately 15 years), middle-aged (around 39), aged (about 62) and long-lived (roughly 81). To avoid experimental bias, donors of different ages were randomly spread across the sequencing lanes. The study analyzed two additional independent replicas of 1 million unique cDNA reads from the same blood draw for two donors, one aged 18 to 30 and one aged 80 or older.

The paper as a whole reports these results and caveats: Conclusive comparison of naive and antigen-experienced compartments was prevented by the profiling of bulk unsorted PBMCs. Compared with the aged group, more naive CD4+ T cells, fewer expanded clones and increased TCR diversity were shown by the long-lived group, suggesting age selection. Total diversity estimates from one million sequenced T cells were considered lower bounds and underestimates. The CMV infection status of donors was not known, potentially confounding age-related changes in expanded clonotypes. There was a strong correlation between observed TCR beta diversity and the percentage of naive T cells measured by flow cytometry. Observed TCR beta diversity per million T cells fell roughly linearly with age, and a significant reduction was already apparent by age about 36.

Systemically healthy Caucasian individuals from Russia, over 30 in total and aged roughly 6 to 90 years, were included as donors. Approximately 9 milliliters of peripheral blood were collected from each donor into EDTA-treated Vacutainer tubes. PBMCs were isolated by Ficoll-Paque density-gradient centrifugation, with at least 6 million obtained per sample. Total RNA was extracted from PBMCs with Trizol reagent, with at least 6 micrograms obtained per sample. The percentages of naive CD45RAhigh/CD27high T cells were determined by flow cytometry on a PBMC aliquot from every donor. CDR1 and CDR2 (DFQATT, SNEGSKA) derive from the germline V gene (reference sequence). Spanning cysteine to phenylalanine, the CDR3 consists of 17 amino acids. Only the CDR3 DNA stays, 51 bases, in frame from base 1. For this chain, trimming is 5 bases at the V end and 0 bases at the J end, and the number of junction bases without a gene match is 7.

The method was 5' RACE. Sequencing used an Illumina HiSeq 2500. The second PCR ran for roughly 6 to 11 cycles and used a J-beta primer mix along with a sample-barcoded 5' primer. Each TCR beta cDNA molecule received a unique molecular identifier from a template-switch 5' adaptor carrying 12 random nucleotides. Each sample yielded at least 3 million CDR3-containing paired-end reads. The Mint cDNA synthesis kit, primed by a TRBC-specific oligonucleotide, was used to synthesize first-strand cDNA from all RNA. All cDNA was treated with uracil-DNA glycosylase and then went through a first 18-cycle PCR with the universal primers M1SS and BC2_uni_R. Turning to the authors' computational methods: For normalization, 1 million high-quality reads were randomly selected from each sample, with every read carrying a distinct molecular identifier. Reads with shared molecular identifiers were discarded instead of being binned into consensus sequences. CDR3 identification, clonotype clustering and error correction used MiTCR with a Q25 quality threshold and the strictest error-elimination algorithm. A nonparametric unseen species model using Euler transformation provided a lower-bound estimate of total TCR beta diversity. Clones were called with MiXCR by TCRdb after fastp trimmed the public reads at Q25, and only in-frame beta chains were retained. Entries are consolidated by CDR3 protein sequence, retaining the most common genes and DNA. TCRdb, rather than the study authors, made the V and J calls. This sample is represented by hundreds of thousands of distinct CDR3 sequences; approximately 67% of them were singletons. The biggest ten clones account for 28% of the sample.

The sequence was collected from a man aged 25-45 years in good health. The rearrangement joined TRBV20-1 to TRBJ2-1; TRBD2 fits 13 bases in the junction. The sequencing input was blood. The nucleotide sequence reads TGCAGTGCTGCCGGGACTAGCGGGGACAGCTCCTACAATGAGCAGTTCTTC. The translation is CSAAGTSGDSSYNEQFF.